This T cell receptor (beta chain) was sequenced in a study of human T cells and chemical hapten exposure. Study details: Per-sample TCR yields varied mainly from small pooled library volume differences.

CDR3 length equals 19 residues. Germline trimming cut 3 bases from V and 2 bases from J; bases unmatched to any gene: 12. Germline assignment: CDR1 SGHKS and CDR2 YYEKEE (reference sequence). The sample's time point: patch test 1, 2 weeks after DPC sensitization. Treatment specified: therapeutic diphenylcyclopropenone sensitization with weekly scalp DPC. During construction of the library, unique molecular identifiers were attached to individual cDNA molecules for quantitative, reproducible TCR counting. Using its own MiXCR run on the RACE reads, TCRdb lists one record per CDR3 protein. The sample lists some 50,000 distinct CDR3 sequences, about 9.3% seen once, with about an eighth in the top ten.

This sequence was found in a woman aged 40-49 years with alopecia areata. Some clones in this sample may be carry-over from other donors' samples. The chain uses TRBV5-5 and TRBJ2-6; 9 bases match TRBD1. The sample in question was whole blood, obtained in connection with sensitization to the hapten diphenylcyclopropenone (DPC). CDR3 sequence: CASSSKTGTGHPGANVLTF. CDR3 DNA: TGTGCCAGCAGCTCGAAAACCGGGACAGGGCACCCTGGGGCCAACGTCCTGACTTTC.